The clone carrying this T cell receptor beta chain was detected only a few times. CDR1 SGHDT and CDR2 YYEEEE come from the germline V gene. Unmatched junction bases numbered 15, after V lost 5 bases and J lost 12 bases. There are 16 residues in the CDR3. Every donor provided approximately 9.2 milliliters of peripheral blood. Each sample yielded at least 6 million isolated PBMCs. The data stem from a study of blood T cells in healthy people across ages. The use of a sample-barcoded 5' primer and a J-beta primer mix characterized a second PCR of 7 to 11 cycles. MiXCR, applied by TCRdb to the 5' RACE reads, yields one record per CDR3 protein. The data contain 780,000 or so distinct CDR3 sequences, roughly 50% of them singletons.

This TCR was recovered from a man older than 75 in good health. The sequencing input was blood. The genes are TRBV5-6 and TRBJ2-1, with 12 bases aligning to TRBD2. CDR3: CASRVGELAGGKGQFF. The CDR3 DNA reads as TGTGCCAGCAGAGTAGGGGAACTAGCGGGAGGAAAGGGGCAGTTCTTC.